This T cell receptor (beta chain) was obtained from a study of blood T cells in healthy people across ages. Through a sample-barcoded 5' primer and a J-beta primer mix, a second PCR was run for roughly 6 to 11 cycles. In TCRdb, the 5' RACE reads were re-called with MiXCR into one record per CDR3 protein. The sample includes around 940,000 distinct CDR3 sequences, around 54% of them seen just once. Material: blood. The sequence came from a woman in her sixties in good health.

CDR3 nucleotides: TGTGCCAGCAGCCAGACCGGGACAGGGAGTGAAAAACTGTTTTTT. This codes for CASSQTGTGSEKLFF. The V and J genes are TRBV3-1 and TRBJ1-4, with 9 bases identical to TRBD1. V lost 3 bases, J lost 7 bases, and 6 bases stayed unmatched. Germline values: CDR1 LGHDT, CDR2 YNNKEL (reference sequence). This CDR3 has 15 residues.